Listed below are T cell receptor beta chains from one sample, sequenced in a study of tumor and adjacent non-tumor tissue in lung cancer. A single record per CDR3 protein comes from TCRdb applying MiXCR to the multiplex PCR reads. The sample lists tens of thousands of distinct CDR3 sequences, more than 60% occurring once. The sample consisted of lung tumor tissue. These receptor sequences come from a woman aged 50 to 60 with non-small cell lung cancer. Each CDR3 is given with its conserved first and last residue. D genes are given only for firm matches. Clone size is stated in some rows and not others, as once, few, many or a class when expanded.

D	J	size	V	DNA	CDR3
NA	TRBJ2-1	NA	TRBV29-1	TGCACCGTTGAATTGTTCGGGAGCTCCTACAATGAGCAGTTCTTC	CTVELFGSSYNEQFF
NA	TRBJ2-3	once	TRBV11-2	TGTGTCAGCAGCTTAGGATCCCCGGGGGACCATACGCAGTATTTT	CVSSLGSPGDHTQYF
TRBD1	TRBJ2-3	NA	TRBV4-1	TGCGCCAGCAGCCAGGGGTCGACAGGGGGCGGGGGAGAGCCCCAGTATTTT	CASSQGSTGGGGEPQYF
TRBD1	TRBJ2-7	medium-sized	TRBV6-5	TGTGCCAGCAGTCCGCTACAGGGGCCTCCGTTTAGGCAGTACTTC	CASSPLQGPPFRQYF
NA	TRBJ1-2	NA	TRBV4-1	TGCGCCAGCAGTCAAGCCGGATTTAACAATGGCTACACCTTC	CASSQAGFNNGYTF
NA	TRBJ1-1	NA	TRBV5-5	TGTGCCAGCAGCTTGGAGGGTTGGAACGTTGAAGCTTTCTTT	CASSLEGWNVEAFF
NA	TRBJ2-3	many	TRBV5-1	TGCGCCAGCAGCTTGGGGACAGGCAGGAGCGGGAGAGATACGCAGTATTTT	CASSLGTGRSGRDTQYF
TRBD1	TRBJ2-7	many	TRBV28	TGTGCCAGCAGTCAGGGGGCGTTGCGCGAGCAGTACTTC	CASSQGALREQYF
NA	TRBJ1-5	medium-sized	TRBV4-1	TGCGCCAGCAGCCAAGAAGGGGTTAGCAATCAGCCCCAGCATTTT	CASSQEGVSNQPQHF
TRBD1	TRBJ1-1	NA	TRBV6-1	TGTGCCAGTACCAAAGGGACAGGTATTTTCAAAACTGAAGCTTTCTTT	CASTKGTGIFKTEAFF
NA	TRBJ2-3	NA	TRBV12-3/TRBV12-4	TGTGCCAGCAGCCTTGTGCCTAGCGCGAGAGATACACAGTATTTT	CASSLVPSARDTQYF
NA	TRBJ1-5	many	TRBV20-1	TGCAGTGCTAGTTTGGGGGGCGGGAATCAGCCCCAGCATTTT	CSASLGGGNQPQHF
NA	TRBJ1-6	NA	TRBV28	TGTGCCAGCAGTTACAGTTATAATTCACCCCCCCACTTT	CASSYSYNSPPHF
TRBD1	TRBJ2-7	many	TRBV14	TGTGCCAGCTCACCGGGACAGGGGTCCTACGAGCAGTACTTC	CASSPGQGSYEQYF
NA	TRBJ2-7	many	TRBV25-1	TGTGCCAGCAGTGAATACCCGGGTTACTACGAGCAGTACTTC	CASSEYPGYYEQYF
NA	TRBJ1-4	few	TRBV5-1	TGCGCCAGCAGCTTGGAGGGGAAGATCGGGACTAATGAAAAACTGTTATTT	CASSLEGKIGTNEKLLF
TRBD2	TRBJ2-1	NA	TRBV10-3	TGTGCCATCAGCGAGCCTAGACTAGCGGGAAAGAATGAGCAGTTCTTC	CAISEPRLAGKNEQFF
NA	TRBJ2-5	NA	TRBV4-2	TGTGCCAGCAGCCAGGAACGCCGGGACGCACTGATAGAGACCCAGTACTTC	CASSQERRDALIETQYF
NA	TRBJ1-2	NA	TRBV20-1	TGCAGTGCTCCCGGGTTGGGGGCCGGAAACTATGGCTACACCTTC	CSAPGLGAGNYGYTF
TRBD1	TRBJ2-7	NA	TRBV12-3/TRBV12-4	TGTGCCACCAGTGGAGGACAGGGTGGAATCTACGAGCAGTACTTC	CATSGGQGGIYEQYF
NA	TRBJ2-3	NA	TRBV5-8	TGTGCCGGCAGCTTCGGGCTAGAGTTGACAGATATGCAGTATTTT	CAGSFGLELTDMQYF
TRBD2	TRBJ2-7	NA	TRBV6-5	TGTGCCAGCAGATACTCGATTTGGGGACTAGCGGGAGGTGAGCAGTACTTC	CASRYSIWGLAGGEQYF
NA	TRBJ2-5	NA	TRBV2	TGTACCAGGAGTGAAGGGATAGCTGTACGAGAGACCCAGTACTTC	CTRSEGIAVRETQYF
NA	TRBJ2-3	once	TRBV10-2	TGTGCCAGCAGGGGAGGGGAGGGCCGGGGTACAGATACGCAGTATTTT	CASRGGEGRGTDTQYF
NA	TRBJ1-2	NA	TRBV28	TGTGCCAGCACCCCCTGGGGGAGGTTTTATGTCTACACCTTC	CASTPWGRFYVYTF
NA	TRBJ2-6	NA	TRBV25-1	TGTGCCAGCAATGAAGGGTCGGCCGGCGTCCTGACTTTC	CASNEGSAGVLTF
NA	TRBJ2-7	once	TRBV12-3/TRBV12-4	TGTGCCAGCTGTTTTAGGAGGATTTACGAGCAGTACTTC	CASCFRRIYEQYF
TRBD2	TRBJ2-2	NA	TRBV24-1	TGTGCCACCAGTATAGCGGGATTGAACACCGGGGAGATGTTTTTT	CATSIAGLNTGEMFF
TRBD1	TRBJ2-6	NA	TRBV5-3	TGTGCCAGCCACCATGGATCCGGGACAGGCCCCTCTGGGGCCAACGCCCTGACTTTC	CASHHGSGTGPSGANALTF
NA	TRBJ1-1	many	TRBV6-5	TGTGCCAGCAGTTACTCCGCAGCCCTGAACACTGAAGCTTTCTTT	CASSYSAALNTEAFF
NA	TRBJ1-1	NA	TRBV20-1	TGCAGTGCTAGAATGTGGGGACTTAACACTGAAGCTTTCTTT	CSARMWGLNTEAFF